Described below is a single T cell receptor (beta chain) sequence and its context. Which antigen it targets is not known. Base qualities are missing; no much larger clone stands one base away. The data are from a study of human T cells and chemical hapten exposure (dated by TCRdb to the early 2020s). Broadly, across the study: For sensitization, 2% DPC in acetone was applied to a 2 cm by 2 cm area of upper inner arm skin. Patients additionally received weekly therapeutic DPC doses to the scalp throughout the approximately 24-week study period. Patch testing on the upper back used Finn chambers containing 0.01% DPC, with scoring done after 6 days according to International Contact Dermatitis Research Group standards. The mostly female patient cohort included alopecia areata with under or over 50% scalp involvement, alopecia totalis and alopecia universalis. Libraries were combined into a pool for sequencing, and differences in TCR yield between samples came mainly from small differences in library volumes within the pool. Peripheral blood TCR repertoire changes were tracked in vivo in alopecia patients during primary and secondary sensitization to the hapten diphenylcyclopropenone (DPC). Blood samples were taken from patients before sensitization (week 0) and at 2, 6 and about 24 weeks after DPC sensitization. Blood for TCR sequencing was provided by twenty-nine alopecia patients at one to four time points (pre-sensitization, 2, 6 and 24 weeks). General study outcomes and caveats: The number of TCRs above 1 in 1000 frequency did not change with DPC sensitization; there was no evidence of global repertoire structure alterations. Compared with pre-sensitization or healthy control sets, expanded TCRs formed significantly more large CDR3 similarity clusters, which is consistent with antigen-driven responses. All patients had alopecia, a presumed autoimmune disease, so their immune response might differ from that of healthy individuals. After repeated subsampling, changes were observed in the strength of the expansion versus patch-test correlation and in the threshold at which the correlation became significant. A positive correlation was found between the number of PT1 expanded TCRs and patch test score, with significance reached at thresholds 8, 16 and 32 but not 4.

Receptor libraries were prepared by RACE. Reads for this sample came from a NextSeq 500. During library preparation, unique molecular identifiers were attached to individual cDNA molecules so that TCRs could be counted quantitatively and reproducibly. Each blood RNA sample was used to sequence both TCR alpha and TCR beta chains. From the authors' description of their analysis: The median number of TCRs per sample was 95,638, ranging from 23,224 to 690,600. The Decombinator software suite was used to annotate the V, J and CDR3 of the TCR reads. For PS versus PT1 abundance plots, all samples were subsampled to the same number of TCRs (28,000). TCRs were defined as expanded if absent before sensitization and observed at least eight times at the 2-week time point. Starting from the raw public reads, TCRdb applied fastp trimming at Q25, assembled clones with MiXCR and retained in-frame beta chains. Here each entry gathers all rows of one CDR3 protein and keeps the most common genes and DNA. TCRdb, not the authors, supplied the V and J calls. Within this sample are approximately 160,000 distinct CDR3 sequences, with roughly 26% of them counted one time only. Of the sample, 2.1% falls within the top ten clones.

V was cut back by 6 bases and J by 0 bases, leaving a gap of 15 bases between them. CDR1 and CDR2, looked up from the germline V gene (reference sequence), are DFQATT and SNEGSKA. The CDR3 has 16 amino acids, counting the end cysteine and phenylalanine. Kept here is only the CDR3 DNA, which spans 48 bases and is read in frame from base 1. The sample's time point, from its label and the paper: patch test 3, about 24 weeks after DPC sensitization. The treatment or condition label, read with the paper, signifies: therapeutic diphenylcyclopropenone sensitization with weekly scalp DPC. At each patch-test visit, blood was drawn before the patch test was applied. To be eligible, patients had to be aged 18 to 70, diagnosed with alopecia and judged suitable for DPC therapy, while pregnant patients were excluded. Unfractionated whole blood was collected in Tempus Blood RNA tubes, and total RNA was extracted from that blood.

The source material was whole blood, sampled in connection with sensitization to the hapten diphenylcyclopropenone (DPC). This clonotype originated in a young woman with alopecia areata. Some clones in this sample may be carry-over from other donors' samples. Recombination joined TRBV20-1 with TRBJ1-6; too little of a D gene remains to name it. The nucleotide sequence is TGCAGTGCAGGACCTTATGTGAGCTCCTATAATTCACCCCTCCACTTT. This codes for CSAGPYVSSYNSPLHF.